The source of this T cell receptor (beta chain) is a study of T cell changes during pregnancy in multiple sclerosis. The CDR3 contains 15 residues. CDR1 and CDR2 from the germline V gene are LNHDA and SQIVND (reference sequence). J lost 4 bases, V lost 6 bases, and 8 bases had no gene match. The assay was immunoSEQ multiplex PCR, and TCRdb's table has in-frame clones only and misses some. The repertoire holds around 52,000 clones, about 90% seen once, with about 0.15% in the top ten. The TCR was taken from a female donor in good health, enrolled as a control in a pregnancy study. The gene calls are TRBV19 and TRBJ1-2, with 10 bases aligning to TRBD1. Sequences were derived from CD4+ T cells from peripheral blood mononuclear cells, sampled after pregnancy. For the CDR3, the DNA is TGTGCCAGTAGGCTCCGGGACAGGGGAGCCTATGGCTACACCTTC. As protein: CASRLRDRGAYGYTF.